These T cell receptor beta chains were read from a single sample in a study of T-cell reconstitution after alpha-beta-depleted transplantation in children. TCRdb reanalysed the PCR reads using MiXCR and keeps one entry per CDR3 protein. The table lists about 110,000 distinct CDR3 sequences, 9% to 12% of them singletons. The material sequenced was PBMCs, taken before TCRalphabeta/CD19-depleted stem cell transplant. The receptor source for this set is a boy between 2 and 10 years old with acute lymphoblastic leukemia, due to receive a stem cell transplant. Both conserved end residues are part of each CDR3. A D gene is named only where the DNA matches it firmly. Where a row states a size, it is once, few, many or the class of an expanded clone; other rows omit it.

v_call	clone_size	d_call	j_call	cdr3_nt	cdr3_aa
TRBV12-3/TRBV12-4	many	-	TRBJ2-7	TGTGCCAGCAGTTTCCGGACGTCCCCATACGAGCAGTACTTC	CASSFRTSPYEQYF
TRBV6-5	-	-	TRBJ1-2	TGTGCCAGCAGAGATCAATGGGGTGGCTACACCTTC	CASRDQWGGYTF
TRBV6-5	-	TRBD2	TRBJ2-3	TGTGCCAGCAGTTACTCTCTACTAGCGGGGGGAGATACGCAGTATTTT	CASSYSLLAGGDTQYF
TRBV7-9	-	TRBD2	TRBJ2-1	TGTGCCAGCAGCCAGACTGGGACTAGCGGGAGTAATGAGCAGTTCTTC	CASSQTGTSGSNEQFF
TRBV20-1	-	-	TRBJ1-1	TGCAGTGCCAAGGGGTCGTTGCGGAGGAACACTGAAGCTTTCTTT	CSAKGSLRRNTEAFF
TRBV28	once	TRBD1	TRBJ1-5	TGTGCCAGCAGGGGAGGGGGCGGACAGCCCCAGCATTTT	CASRGGGGQPQHF
TRBV2	-	-	TRBJ1-1	TGTGCCAGCCTATCAGGGTGGGTCACTGAAGCTTTCTTT	CASLSGWVTEAFF
TRBV2	few	-	TRBJ2-1	TGTGCCAGCAGGAACGGGGTCCAGTATGAGCAGTTCTTC	CASRNGVQYEQFF
TRBV12-3/TRBV12-4	many	-	TRBJ2-1	TGTGCCAGCAGTCCCCAAAAGAGGAAGTTCTTC	CASSPQKRKFF
TRBV12-3/TRBV12-4	few	TRBD2	TRBJ2-2	TGTGCCAGCAGTCCCTTTCGCAGCGGGAGTTTATCCGGGGAGCTGTTTTTT	CASSPFRSGSLSGELFF
TRBV4-2	-	TRBD1	TRBJ2-3	TGTGCCAGCAGGGAGGGACAGGGGGCAGAAGATACGCAGTATTTT	CASREGQGAEDTQYF
TRBV9	-	TRBD2	TRBJ2-3	TGTGCCAGCAGCGTAGACGCCCAAGCGGGAGTTAAAGATACGCAGTATTTT	CASSVDAQAGVKDTQYF
TRBV7-8	many	-	TRBJ1-2	TGTGCCAGCAGCTTAGGAGGAGAAAACTATGGCTACACCTTC	CASSLGGENYGYTF
TRBV5-1	few	TRBD2	TRBJ2-7	TGCGCCAGCAGCCCTGGGATAGCGGGAGTGTACGAGCAGTACTTC	CASSPGIAGVYEQYF
TRBV11-2	few	TRBD2	TRBJ2-7	TGTGCCAGCAGCTTAGACGGTTCTAGCGGGAGGGCCTACGAGCAGTACTTC	CASSLDGSSGRAYEQYF
TRBV10-3	few	-	TRBJ2-7	TGTGCCATCAGTGGCCCGGACTTGGGAGAGCAGTACTTC	CAISGPDLGEQYF
TRBV20-1	many	TRBD1	TRBJ1-6	TGCAGTGCCCAGGGACAGGGAAATAATTCACCCCTCCACTTT	CSAQGQGNNSPLHF
TRBV28	-	TRBD1	TRBJ1-5	TGTGCCAGCAGTACCGGACAGGGTAGCAATCAGCCCCAGCATTTT	CASSTGQGSNQPQHF
TRBV29-1	many	TRBD1	TRBJ2-3	TGCAGCACCTCCGGGACAGGGGGCACAGATACGCAGTATTTT	CSTSGTGGTDTQYF
TRBV5-1	few	-	TRBJ2-3	TGCGCCAGCAGCTCCGGGAGAGGGACCAGGGATACGCAGTATTTT	CASSSGRGTRDTQYF
TRBV20-1	few	TRBD2	TRBJ2-5	TGCAGTGCTCCAGGTAGCGGGAGTAAGGAGACCCAGTACTTC	CSAPGSGSKETQYF
TRBV12-3/TRBV12-4	-	-	TRBJ2-5	TGTGCCAGCACAGGGTTGGGGGAGACCCAGTACTTC	CASTGLGETQYF
TRBV5-4	few	-	TRBJ1-4	TGTGCCAGCAGCTTGTCTCCAGGGGTGATAAATGAAAAACTGTTTTTT	CASSLSPGVINEKLFF
TRBV28	-	TRBD2	TRBJ2-5	TGTGCCAGCAGTCCACAACTAGCGGGGGAGACCCAGTACTTC	CASSPQLAGETQYF
TRBV6-2/TRBV6-3	few	-	TRBJ2-3	TGTGCCAGCAGTTGGTCCAGCGGCACAGATACGCAGTATTTT	CASSWSSGTDTQYF
TRBV20-1	many	TRBD2	TRBJ2-1	TGCAGTGCTTCTAGCGGGAGGATTTACAATGAGCAGTTCTTC	CSASSGRIYNEQFF
TRBV3-1	few	-	TRBJ1-4	TGTGCCAGCAGCCTGCAACAGGGAGAAAAACTGTTTTTT	CASSLQQGEKLFF
TRBV7-7	-	-	TRBJ1-1	TGTGCCAGCAGCCACAACTCGGAGGGAGGGCGCGCGAGCACTGAAGCTTTCTTT	CASSHNSEGGRASTEAFF
TRBV5-1	many	TRBD2	TRBJ2-1	TGCGCCAGCAGCTTTAACAGCGGGGTATTGGATGAGCAGTTCTTC	CASSFNSGVLDEQFF
TRBV3-1	-	-	TRBJ2-1	TGTGCCAGCAGCCAATATCGAACGAGGGAACGCAATGAGCAGTTCTTC	CASSQYRTRERNEQFF
TRBV20-1	-	-	TRBJ2-7	TGCAGTGCCGAGCCGCGGGAAAACTCCTACGAGCAGTACTTC	CSAEPRENSYEQYF
TRBV27	few	TRBD2	TRBJ2-3	TGTGCCAGCACCCGGGCCGGGGGGGATACGCAGTATTTT	CASTRAGGDTQYF
TRBV4-1	few	-	TRBJ2-3	TGCGCCAGCAGCCAAGAGTTCGATACGCAGTATTTT	CASSQEFDTQYF